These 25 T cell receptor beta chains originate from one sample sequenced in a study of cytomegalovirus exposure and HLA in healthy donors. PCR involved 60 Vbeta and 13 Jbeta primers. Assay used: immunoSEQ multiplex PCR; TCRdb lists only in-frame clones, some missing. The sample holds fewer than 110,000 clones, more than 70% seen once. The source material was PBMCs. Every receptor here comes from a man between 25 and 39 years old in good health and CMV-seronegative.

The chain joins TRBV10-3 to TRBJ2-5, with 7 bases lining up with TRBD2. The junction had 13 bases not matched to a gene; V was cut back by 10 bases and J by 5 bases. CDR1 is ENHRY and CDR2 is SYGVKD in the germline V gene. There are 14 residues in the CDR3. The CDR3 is CANAPTGGWETQYF. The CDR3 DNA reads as TGTGCCAACGCACCGACGGGAGGTTGGGAGACCCAGTACTTC.

CDR3 region: CASSLDSRRSYEQYF. Here the CDR3 DNA reads TGTGCCAGCAGCCTTGACAGCAGACGATCCTACGAGCAGTACTTC. J is TRBJ2-7 and V is TRBV7-8; TRBD1 is a possible D gene (5 bases). Trimming cost V 5 bases and J 1 base, with 15 bases left between them. Germline V gene sequence: CDR1 SGHVS, CDR2 FQNEAQ. This CDR3 is 15 amino acids long.

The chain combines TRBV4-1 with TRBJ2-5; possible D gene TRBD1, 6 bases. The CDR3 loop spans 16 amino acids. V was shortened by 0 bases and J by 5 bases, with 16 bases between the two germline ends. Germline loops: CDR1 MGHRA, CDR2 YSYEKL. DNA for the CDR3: TGCGCCAGCAGCCAAGAAGGGACATCCCCGGGGGAGACCCAGTACTTC. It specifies CASSQEGTSPGETQYF.

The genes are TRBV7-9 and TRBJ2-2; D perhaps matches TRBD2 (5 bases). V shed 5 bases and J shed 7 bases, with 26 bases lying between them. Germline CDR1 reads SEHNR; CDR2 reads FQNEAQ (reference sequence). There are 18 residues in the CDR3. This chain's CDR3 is CASSPRDSSGGADGELFF. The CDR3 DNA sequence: TGTGCCAGCAGCCCGCGCGATAGTAGTGGAGGAGCAGACGGGGAGCTGTTTTTT.

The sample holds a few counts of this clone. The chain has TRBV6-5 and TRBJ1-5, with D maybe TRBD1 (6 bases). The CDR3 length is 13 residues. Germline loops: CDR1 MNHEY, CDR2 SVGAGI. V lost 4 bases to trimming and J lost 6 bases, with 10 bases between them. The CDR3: CASSSTGFQPQHF. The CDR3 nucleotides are TGTGCCAGCAGTTCCACAGGGTTTCAGCCCCAGCATTTT.

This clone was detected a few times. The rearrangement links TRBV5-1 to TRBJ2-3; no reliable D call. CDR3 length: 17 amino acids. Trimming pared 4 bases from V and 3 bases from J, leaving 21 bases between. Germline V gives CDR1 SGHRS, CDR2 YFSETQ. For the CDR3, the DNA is TGCGCCAGCAGCGGAGAGACGTCCACTTTTTCGACAGATACGCAGTATTTT. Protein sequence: CASSGETSTFSTDTQYF.

This CDR3 reads CASSSGGSYGYTF. In DNA form, the CDR3 reads TGTGCCAGCTCTTCGGGGGGGTCCTATGGCTACACCTTC. This rearrangement joins TRBV6-6 to TRBJ1-2, with D possibly TRBD1 on 5 matching bases. V was shortened by 8 bases and J by 4 bases, with 14 bases between the two germline ends. The CDR3 has 13 amino acids. Germline-derived CDR1 and CDR2 are MNHNY and SVGAGI (reference sequence).

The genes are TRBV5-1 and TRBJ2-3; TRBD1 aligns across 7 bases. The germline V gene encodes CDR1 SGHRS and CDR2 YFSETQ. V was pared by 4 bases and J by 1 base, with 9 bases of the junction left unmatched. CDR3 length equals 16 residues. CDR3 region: CASSPTGLSGTDTQYF. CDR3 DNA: TGCGCCAGCAGCCCGACAGGGCTAAGTGGCACAGATACGCAGTATTTT.

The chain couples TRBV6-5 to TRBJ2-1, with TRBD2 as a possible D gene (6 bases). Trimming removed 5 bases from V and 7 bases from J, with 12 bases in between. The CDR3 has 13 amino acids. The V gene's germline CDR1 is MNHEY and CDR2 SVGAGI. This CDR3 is CASSLGRGNEQFF. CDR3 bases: TGTGCCAGCAGTCTCGGACGGGGGAATGAGCAGTTCTTC.

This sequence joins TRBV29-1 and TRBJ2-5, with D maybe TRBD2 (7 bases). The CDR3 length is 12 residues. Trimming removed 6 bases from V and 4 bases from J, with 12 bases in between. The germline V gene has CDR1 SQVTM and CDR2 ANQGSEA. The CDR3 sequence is CSVAGGPETQYF. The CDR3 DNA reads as TGCAGCGTAGCCGGGGGGCCAGAGACCCAGTACTTC.

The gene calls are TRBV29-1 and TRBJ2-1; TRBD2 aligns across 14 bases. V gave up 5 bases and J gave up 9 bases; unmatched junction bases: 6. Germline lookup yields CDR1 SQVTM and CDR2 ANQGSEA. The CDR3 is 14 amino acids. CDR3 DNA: TGCAGCGTTACGACTAGCGGGGGGGATCGTGAGCAGTTCTTC. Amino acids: CSVTTSGGDREQFF.

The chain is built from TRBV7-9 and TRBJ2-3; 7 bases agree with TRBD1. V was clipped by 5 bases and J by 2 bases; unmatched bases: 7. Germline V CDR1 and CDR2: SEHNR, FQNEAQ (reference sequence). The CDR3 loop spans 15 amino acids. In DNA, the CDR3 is TGTGCCAGCAGCCGACCGGGACAGCCCACAGATACGCAGTATTTT. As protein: CASSRPGQPTDTQYF.

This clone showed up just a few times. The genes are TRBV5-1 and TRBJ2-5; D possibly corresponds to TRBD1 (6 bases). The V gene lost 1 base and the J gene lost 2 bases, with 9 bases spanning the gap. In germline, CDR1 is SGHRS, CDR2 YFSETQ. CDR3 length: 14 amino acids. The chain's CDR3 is CASSLLQGQETQYF. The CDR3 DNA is TGCGCCAGCAGCTTGCTTCAGGGGCAAGAGACCCAGTACTTC.

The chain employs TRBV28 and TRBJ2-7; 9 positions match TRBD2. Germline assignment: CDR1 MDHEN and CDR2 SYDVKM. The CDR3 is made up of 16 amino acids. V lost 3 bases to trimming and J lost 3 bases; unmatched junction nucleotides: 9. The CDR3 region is CASSFVAGVRSYEQYF. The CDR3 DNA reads TGTGCCAGCAGTTTCGTAGCGGGAGTACGAAGCTACGAGCAGTACTTC.

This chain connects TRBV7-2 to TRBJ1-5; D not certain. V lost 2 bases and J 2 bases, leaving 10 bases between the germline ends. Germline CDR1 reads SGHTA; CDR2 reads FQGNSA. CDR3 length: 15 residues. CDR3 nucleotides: TGTGCCAGCAGCTTAAGACCGGGAGGCAATCAGCCCCAGCATTTT. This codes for CASSLRPGGNQPQHF.

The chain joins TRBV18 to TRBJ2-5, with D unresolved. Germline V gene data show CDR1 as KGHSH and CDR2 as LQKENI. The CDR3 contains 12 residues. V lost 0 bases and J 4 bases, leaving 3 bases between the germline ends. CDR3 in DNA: TGTGCCAGCTCACCACCGCGAGAGACCCAGTACTTC. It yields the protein CASSPPRETQYF.

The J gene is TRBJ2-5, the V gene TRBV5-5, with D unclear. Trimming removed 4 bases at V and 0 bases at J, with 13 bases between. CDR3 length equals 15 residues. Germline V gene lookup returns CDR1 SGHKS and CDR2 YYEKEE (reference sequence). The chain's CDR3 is CASSRRPADQETQYF. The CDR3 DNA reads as TGTGCCAGCAGCCGGAGACCGGCAGACCAAGAGACCCAGTACTTC.

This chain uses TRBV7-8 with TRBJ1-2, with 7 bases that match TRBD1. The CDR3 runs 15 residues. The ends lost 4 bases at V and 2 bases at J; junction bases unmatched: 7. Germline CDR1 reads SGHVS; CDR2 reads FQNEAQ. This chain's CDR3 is CASSSSTGTNYGYTF. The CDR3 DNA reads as TGTGCCAGCAGCTCTTCGACAGGGACCAACTATGGCTACACCTTC.

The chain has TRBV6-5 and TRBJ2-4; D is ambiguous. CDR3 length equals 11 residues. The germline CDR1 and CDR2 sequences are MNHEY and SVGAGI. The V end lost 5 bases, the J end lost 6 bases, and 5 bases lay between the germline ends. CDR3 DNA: TGTGCCAGCAGTCTCCGAAACATTCAGTACTTC. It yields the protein CASSLRNIQYF.

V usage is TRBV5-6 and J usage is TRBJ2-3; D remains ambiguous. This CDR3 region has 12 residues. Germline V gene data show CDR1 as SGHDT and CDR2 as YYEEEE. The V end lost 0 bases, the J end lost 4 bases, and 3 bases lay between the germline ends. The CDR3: CASSLVADTQYF. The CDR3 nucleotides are TGTGCCAGCAGCTTGGTCGCAGATACGCAGTATTTT.

CDR3 nucleotide sequence: TGCGCCAGCAATTATCAGGGCCCGATGAACACTGAAGCTTTCTTT. It encodes CASNYQGPMNTEAFF. The gene calls are TRBV5-1 and TRBJ1-1, with a possible D match to TRBD1 (5 bases). CDR1 and CDR2 from the germline V gene are SGHRS and YFSETQ. The CDR3 is 15 residues long. V lost 6 bases and J lost 0, with 15 bases in between.

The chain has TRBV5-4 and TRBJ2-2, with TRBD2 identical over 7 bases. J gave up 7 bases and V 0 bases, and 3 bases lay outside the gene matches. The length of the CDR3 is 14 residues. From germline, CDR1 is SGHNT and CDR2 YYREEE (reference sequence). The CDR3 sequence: CASSLETSSGELFF. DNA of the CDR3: TGTGCCAGCAGCTTGGAGACTAGCAGCGGGGAGCTGTTTTTT.

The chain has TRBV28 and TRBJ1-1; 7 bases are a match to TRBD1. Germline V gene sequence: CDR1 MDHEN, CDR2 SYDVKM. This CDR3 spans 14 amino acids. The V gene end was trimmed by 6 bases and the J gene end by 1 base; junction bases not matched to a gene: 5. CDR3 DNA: TGTGCCAGCAGGGACGGACAGGCGAACACTGAAGCTTTCTTT. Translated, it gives CASRDGQANTEAFF. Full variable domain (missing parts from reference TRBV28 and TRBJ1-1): DVKVTQSSRYLVKRTGEKVFLECVQDMDHENMFWYRQDPGLGLRLIYFSYDVKMKEKGDIPEGYSVSREKKERFSLILESASTNQTSMYLCASRDGQANTEAFFGQGTRLTVV.

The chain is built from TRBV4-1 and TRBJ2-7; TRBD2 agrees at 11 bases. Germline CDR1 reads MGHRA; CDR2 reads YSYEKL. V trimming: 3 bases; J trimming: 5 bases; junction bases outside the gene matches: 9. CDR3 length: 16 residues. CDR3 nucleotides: TGCGCCAGCAGCCACCAACTAGCGGGAGTACGGAACGAGCAGTACTTC. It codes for CASSHQLAGVRNEQYF.

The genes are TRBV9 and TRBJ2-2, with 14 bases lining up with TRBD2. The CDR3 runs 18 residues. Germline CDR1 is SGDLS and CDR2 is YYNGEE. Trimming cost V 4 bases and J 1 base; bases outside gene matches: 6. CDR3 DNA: TGTGCCAGCAGCCCCGGGACTAGCGGGGGCTGGAACACCGGGGAGCTGTTTTTT. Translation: CASSPGTSGGWNTGELFF.